A single T cell receptor beta chain is shown here with its context. These data are taken from a study of blood T cell repertoires in COVID-19. Measured with immunoSEQ multiplex PCR; TCRdb has only the in-frame clones, and not every one. This sample carries 130,000 to 150,000 clones, 84% of them seen once, and the ten largest clones take roughly 6.2%. This CDR3 is 19 amino acids long. Germline V gene lookup returns CDR1 SGHKS and CDR2 YYEKEE (reference sequence). The ends were cut back, 1 base at V and 4 bases at J, with 26 bases in the middle. Sequenced: PBMCs or T cells enriched from blood (not recorded which). The V and J genes are TRBV5-5 and TRBJ1-2; the D is unclear. The sequence came from a woman between 50 and 59 years old who had been exposed to COVID-19. The DNA of the CDR3 is TGTGCCAGCAGCTTGTCCGCCGGCTCTTTGACACAAACCTTCTATGGCTACACCTTC. It encodes CASSLSAGSLTQTFYGYTF.